What follows describes a single T cell receptor (beta chain). Its antigen is undetermined. Unrecorded immune exposures were likely, despite nominal health at sampling. This entry comes from a study of cytomegalovirus exposure and HLA in healthy donors. Study-wide points: Among CMV-associated TCR beta chains, most appeared HLA-restricted in a later analysis.

V was pared by 6 bases and J by 2 bases, with 16 bases between. The CDR3 extends over 15 amino acids. Germline V gene data show CDR1 as MRHNA and CDR2 as SNTAGT. Use of 60 Vbeta and 13 Jbeta primers characterized the PCR. Using immunoSEQ multiplex PCR, the repertoire was profiled, and TCRdb retains in-frame clones only, with some absent. Seen in this sample are some 200,000 clones; the ten most common clones hold approximately 0.72%. Input material: PBMCs. The rearrangement uses TRBV6-4 and TRBJ1-2; D is possibly TRBD1 (6 bases). The sequence was obtained from a woman between 18 and 29 years old in good health and CMV-seropositive. DNA of the CDR3: TGTGCCAGCAGCCCAGGGGTCAGCCCAAACTATGGCTACACCTTC. This gives the protein CASSPGVSPNYGYTF.